Detailed here is one TCR beta chain. The data were taken from a study of blood T cell repertoires in COVID-19. Study in general: From the United States, Italy and Spain came samples of acute and convalescent COVID-19.

V lost 2 bases to trimming and J lost 6 bases; unmatched junction nucleotides: 5. Looked up from germline, CDR1 is LGHDT and CDR2 is YNNKEL (reference sequence). This CDR3 comprises 15 residues. As processed by the authors: Reference gene primer amplification gave estimated nucleated cell counts. Profiled with immunoSEQ multiplex PCR; TCRdb holds only in-frame clones, not every one. The V and J calls and clone size are taken from that table; D and trimming were inferred from the DNA. The data contain over 300,000 clones, roughly 85% of them singletons. Sequencing was carried out using peripheral blood. This chain connects TRBV3-1 (or the pseudogene TRBV3-2) to TRBJ1-5; 9 bases agree with TRBD1. The TCR was taken from a human donor in a cohort sampled during active COVID-19. The CDR3 nucleotides read TGTGCCAGCAGCCAATCACAGGGGGCGATTCAGCCCCAGCATTTT. Translation gives CASSQSQGAIQPQHF.